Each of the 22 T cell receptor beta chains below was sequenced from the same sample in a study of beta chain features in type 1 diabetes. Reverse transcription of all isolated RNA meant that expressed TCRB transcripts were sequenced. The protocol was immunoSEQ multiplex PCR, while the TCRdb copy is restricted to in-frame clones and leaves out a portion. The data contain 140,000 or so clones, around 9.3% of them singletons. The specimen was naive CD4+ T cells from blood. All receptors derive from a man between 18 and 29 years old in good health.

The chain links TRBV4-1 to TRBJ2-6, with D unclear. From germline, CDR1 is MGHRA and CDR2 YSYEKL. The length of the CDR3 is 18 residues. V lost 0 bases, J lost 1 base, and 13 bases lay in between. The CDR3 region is CASSQDPGPESGANVLTF. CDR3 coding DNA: TGCGCCAGCAGCCAAGATCCCGGTCCTGAATCTGGGGCCAACGTCCTGACTTTC.

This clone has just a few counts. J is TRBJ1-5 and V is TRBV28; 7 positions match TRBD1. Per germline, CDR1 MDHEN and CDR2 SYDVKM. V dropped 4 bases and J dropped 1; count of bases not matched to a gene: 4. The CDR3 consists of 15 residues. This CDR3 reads CASSSSQGSNQPQHF. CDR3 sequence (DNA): TGTGCCAGCAGTTCCTCACAGGGGAGCAATCAGCCCCAGCATTTT.

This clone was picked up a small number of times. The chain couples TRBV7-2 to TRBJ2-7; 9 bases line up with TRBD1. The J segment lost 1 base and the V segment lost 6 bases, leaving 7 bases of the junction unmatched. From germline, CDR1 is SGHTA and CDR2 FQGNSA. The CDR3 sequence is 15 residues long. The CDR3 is CASRPTGGASYEQYF. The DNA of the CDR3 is TGTGCCAGCAGACCTACAGGGGGCGCTTCCTACGAGCAGTACTTC. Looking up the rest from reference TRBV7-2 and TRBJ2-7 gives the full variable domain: GAGVSQSPSNKVTEKGKDVELRCDPISGHTALYWYRQSLGQGLEFLIYFQGNSAPDKSGLPSDRFSAERTGGSVSTLTIQRTQQEDSAVYLCASRPTGGASYEQYFGPGTRLTVT.

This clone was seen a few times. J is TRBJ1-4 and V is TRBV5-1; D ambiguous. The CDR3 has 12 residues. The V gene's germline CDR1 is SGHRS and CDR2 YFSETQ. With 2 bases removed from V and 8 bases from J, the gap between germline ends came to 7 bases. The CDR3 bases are TGCGCCAGCAGCTTCGGGGAGGAAAAACTGTTTTTT. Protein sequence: CASSFGEEKLFF.

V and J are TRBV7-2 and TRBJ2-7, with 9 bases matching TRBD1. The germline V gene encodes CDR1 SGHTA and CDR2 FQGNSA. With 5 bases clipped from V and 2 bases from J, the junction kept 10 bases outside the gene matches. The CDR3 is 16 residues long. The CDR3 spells CASSQLGTGKAYEQYF. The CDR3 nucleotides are TGTGCCAGCAGCCAACTGGGGACAGGGAAAGCCTACGAGCAGTACTTC.

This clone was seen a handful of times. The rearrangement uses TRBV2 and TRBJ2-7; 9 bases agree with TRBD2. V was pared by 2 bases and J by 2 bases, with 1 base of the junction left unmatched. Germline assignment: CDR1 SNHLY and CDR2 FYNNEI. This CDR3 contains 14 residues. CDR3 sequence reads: CASSELAGPYEQYF. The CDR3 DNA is TGTGCCAGCAGTGAACTAGCGGGGCCCTACGAGCAGTACTTC.

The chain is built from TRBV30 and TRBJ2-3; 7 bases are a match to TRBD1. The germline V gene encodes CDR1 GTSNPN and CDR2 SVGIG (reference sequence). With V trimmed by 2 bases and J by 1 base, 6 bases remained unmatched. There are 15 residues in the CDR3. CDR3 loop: CAWSPDRLGTDTQYF. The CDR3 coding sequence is TGTGCCTGGAGTCCGGACAGGCTCGGCACAGATACGCAGTATTTT.

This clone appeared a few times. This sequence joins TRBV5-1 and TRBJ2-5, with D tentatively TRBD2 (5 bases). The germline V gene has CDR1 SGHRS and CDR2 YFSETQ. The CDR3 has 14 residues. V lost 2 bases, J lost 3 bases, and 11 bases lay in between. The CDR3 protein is CASSLYSGEETQYF. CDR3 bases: TGCGCCAGCAGCTTATATTCCGGGGAAGAGACCCAGTACTTC.

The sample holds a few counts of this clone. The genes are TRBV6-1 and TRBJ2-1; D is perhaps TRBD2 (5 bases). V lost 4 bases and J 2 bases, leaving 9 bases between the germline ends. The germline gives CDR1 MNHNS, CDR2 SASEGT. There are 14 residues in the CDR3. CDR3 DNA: TGTGCCAGCAGTGCTTCTAGCCCCTACAATGAGCAGTTCTTC. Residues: CASSASSPYNEQFF.

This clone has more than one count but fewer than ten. CDR3 loop: CASSWTPNSGNTIYF. DNA for the CDR3: TGTGCCAGCAGCTGGACACCTAACTCTGGAAACACCATATATTTT. The V call is TRBV5-4, the J call TRBJ1-3; TRBD1 is a possible D gene (5 bases). The CDR3 sequence is 15 residues long. Germline V gene sequence: CDR1 SGHNT, CDR2 YYREEE (reference sequence). The germline V and J ends were trimmed by 3 bases and 0 bases, with 10 bases remaining between them.

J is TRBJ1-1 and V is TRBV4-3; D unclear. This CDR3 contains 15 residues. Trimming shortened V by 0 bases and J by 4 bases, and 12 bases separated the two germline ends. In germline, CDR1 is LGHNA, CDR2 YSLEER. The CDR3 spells CASSQDRGEGTEAFF. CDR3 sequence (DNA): TGCGCCAGCAGCCAAGATAGAGGAGAGGGCACTGAAGCTTTCTTT.

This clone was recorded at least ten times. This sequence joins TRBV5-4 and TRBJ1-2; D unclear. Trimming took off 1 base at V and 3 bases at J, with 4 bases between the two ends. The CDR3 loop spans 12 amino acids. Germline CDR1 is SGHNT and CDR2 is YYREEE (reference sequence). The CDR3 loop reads CASSLTDYGYTF. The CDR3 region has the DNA TGTGCCAGCAGCTTGACAGACTATGGCTACACCTTC.

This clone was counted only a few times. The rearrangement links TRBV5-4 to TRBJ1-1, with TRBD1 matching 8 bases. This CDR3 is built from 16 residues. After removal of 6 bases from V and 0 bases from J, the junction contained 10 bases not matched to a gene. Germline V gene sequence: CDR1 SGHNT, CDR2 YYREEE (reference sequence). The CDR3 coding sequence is TGTGCCAGCACCACCCCGGGACAGGCCGTGAACACTGAAGCTTTCTTT. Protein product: CASTTPGQAVNTEAFF.

CDR3 protein: CASSQDRRRVNTGELFF. The DNA for the CDR3 is TGCGCCAGCAGCCAAGATCGTCGCAGGGTGAACACCGGGGAGCTGTTTTTT. The chain employs TRBV4-1 and TRBJ2-2; a weak D match, TRBD1 (5 bases). This CDR3 comprises 17 residues. Trimming removed 0 bases from V and 1 base from J, with 12 bases in between. Germline CDR1 is MGHRA and CDR2 is YSYEKL.

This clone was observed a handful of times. The CDR3 here is CASSSDSSYEQYF. CDR3 DNA sequence: TGTGCCAGCAGTTCGGACAGTTCCTACGAGCAGTACTTC. The rearrangement uses TRBV6-6 and TRBJ2-7; D may be TRBD1 (6 bases). Germline CDR1 and CDR2: MNHNY and SVGAGI (reference sequence). V was clipped by 4 bases and J by 1 base, with 8 bases between them. The CDR3 extends over 13 amino acids.

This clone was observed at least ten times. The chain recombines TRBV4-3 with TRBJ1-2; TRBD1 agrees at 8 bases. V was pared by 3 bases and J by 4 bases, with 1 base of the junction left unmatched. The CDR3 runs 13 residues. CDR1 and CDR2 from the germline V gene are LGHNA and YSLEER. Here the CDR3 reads CASSQTGAYGYTF. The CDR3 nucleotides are TGCGCCAGCAGCCAGACAGGGGCCTATGGCTACACCTTC.

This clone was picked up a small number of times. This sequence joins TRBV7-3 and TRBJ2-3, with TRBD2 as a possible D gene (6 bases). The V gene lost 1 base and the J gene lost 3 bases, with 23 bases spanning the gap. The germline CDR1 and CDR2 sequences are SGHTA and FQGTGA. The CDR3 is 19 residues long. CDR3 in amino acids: CASSLIPAGGLSPTDTQYF. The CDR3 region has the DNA TGTGCCAGCAGCTTAATCCCGGCTGGAGGGCTGAGCCCGACAGATACGCAGTATTTT.

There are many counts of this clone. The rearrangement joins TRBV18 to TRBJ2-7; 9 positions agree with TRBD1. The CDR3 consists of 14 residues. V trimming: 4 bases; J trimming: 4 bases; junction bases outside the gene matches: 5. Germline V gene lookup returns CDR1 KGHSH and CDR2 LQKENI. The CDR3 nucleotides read TGTGCCAGCTCACAGCCGGGACAGGGTTACGAGCAGTACTTC. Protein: CASSQPGQGYEQYF.

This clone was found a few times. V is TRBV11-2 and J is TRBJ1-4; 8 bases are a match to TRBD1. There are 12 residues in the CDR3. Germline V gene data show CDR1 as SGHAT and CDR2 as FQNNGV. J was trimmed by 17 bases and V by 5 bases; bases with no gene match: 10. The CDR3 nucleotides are TGTGCCAGCAGCATGACAGGGGAAAGAGCCTTTTTT. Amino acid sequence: CASSMTGERAFF.

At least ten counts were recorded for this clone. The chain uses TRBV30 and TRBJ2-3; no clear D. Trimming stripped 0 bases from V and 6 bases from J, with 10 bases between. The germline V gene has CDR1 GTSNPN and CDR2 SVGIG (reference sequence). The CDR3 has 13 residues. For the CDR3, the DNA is TGTGCCTGGAGTGTCCAACCTCAGGATACGCAGTATTTT. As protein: CAWSVQPQDTQYF.

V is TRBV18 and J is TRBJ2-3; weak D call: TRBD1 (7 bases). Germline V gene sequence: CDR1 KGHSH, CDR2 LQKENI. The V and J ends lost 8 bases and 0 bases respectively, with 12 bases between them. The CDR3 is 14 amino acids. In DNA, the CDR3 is TGTGCCAGCCGCCCAGGGGGGAGCACAGATACGCAGTATTTT. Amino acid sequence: CASRPGGSTDTQYF.

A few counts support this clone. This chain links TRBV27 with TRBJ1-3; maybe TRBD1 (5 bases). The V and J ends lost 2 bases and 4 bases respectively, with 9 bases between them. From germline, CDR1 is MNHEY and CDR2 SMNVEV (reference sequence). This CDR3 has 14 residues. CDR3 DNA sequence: TGTGCCAGCAGTTTAAGGGGTTCAGGAAACACCATATATTTT. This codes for CASSLRGSGNTIYF.